This T cell receptor beta chain was sequenced in a study of blood T cell repertoires in COVID-19. The wider study: From T cells, B-cell-depleted T cells, or PBMCs came the material, which was cDNA or gDNA.

V dropped 1 base and J dropped 7; count of bases not matched to a gene: 9. CDR3 size: 15 residues. In germline, CDR1 is MGHRA, CDR2 YSYEKL. Using immunoSEQ multiplex PCR, the repertoire was profiled, and TCRdb retains in-frame clones only, with some absent. Of around 190,000 clones detected, roughly 82% appear once; the ten largest clones hold approximately 7.8%. This chain connects TRBV4-1 to TRBJ2-7; TRBD2 matches 8 bases. The sequence derives from a woman aged 55-69 years with COVID-19, enrolled during active disease. The sequenced material came from peripheral blood. The CDR3 DNA reads as TGCGCCAGCAGCCAAGTTGTCAGTAGCGGGGCTGAGCAGTACTTC. As protein: CASSQVVSSGAEQYF.